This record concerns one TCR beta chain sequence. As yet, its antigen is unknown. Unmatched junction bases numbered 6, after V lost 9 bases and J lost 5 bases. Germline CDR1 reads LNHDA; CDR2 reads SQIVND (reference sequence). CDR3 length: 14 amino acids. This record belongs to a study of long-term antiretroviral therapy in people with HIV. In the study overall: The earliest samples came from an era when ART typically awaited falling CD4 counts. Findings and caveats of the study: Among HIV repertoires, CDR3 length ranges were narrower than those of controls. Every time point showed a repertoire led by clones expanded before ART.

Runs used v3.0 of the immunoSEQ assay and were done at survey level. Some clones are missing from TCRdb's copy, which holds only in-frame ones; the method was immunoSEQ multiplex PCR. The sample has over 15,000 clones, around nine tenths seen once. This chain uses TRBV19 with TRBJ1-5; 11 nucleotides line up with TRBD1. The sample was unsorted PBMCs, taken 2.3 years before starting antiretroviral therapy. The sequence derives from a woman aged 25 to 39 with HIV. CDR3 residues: CASYGTGGHQPQHF. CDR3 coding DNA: TGTGCCAGCTACGGGACAGGGGGACATCAGCCCCAGCATTTT.